The clone carrying this T cell receptor beta chain has at least ten counts. The entry originates in a study of human T cells and chemical hapten exposure. Time point defined: pre-sensitization, week 0. Treatment reported: therapeutic diphenylcyclopropenone sensitization with weekly scalp DPC. From whole blood left unfractionated, total RNA was extracted. Trimming removed 2 bases from V and 5 bases from J, with 13 bases in between. There are 15 residues in the CDR3. The germline gives CDR1 SGHTA, CDR2 FQGNSA. TCRdb re-analysed the RACE reads in MiXCR, keeping a single row per CDR3 protein. This sample has about 30,000 distinct CDR3 sequences, with 9% to 12% found just once.

The TCR sequence derives from a middle-aged man with alopecia areata. Some clones in this sample may be carry-over from other donors' samples. The sample here was whole blood, taken in connection with sensitization to the hapten diphenylcyclopropenone (DPC). This rearrangement joins TRBV7-2 to TRBJ2-1; TRBD1 or TRBD2 may be the D gene (5 bases each). The CDR3 DNA reads as TGTGCCAGCAGCTTAATGCAAGGGACGAACAATGAGCAGTTCTTC. It translates to CASSLMQGTNNEQFF.